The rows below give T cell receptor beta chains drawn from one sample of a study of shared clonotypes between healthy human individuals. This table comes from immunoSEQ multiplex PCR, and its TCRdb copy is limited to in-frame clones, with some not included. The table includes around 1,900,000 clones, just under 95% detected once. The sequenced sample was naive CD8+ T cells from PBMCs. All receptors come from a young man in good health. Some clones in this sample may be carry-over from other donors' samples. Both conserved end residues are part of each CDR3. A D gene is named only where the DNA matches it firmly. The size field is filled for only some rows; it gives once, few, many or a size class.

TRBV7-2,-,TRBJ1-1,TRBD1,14,TGTGCCAGCAGCTTGACAGGGGCCCGAACTGAAGCTTTCTTT,CASSLTGARTEAFF
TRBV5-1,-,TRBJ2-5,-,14,TGCGCCAGCAGCTTGCGGGGGACGGTGGGGACCCAGTACTTC,CASSLRGTVGTQYF
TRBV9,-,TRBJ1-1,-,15,TGTGCCAGCAGCGTAGAATCCTCCTGGGGAACTGAAGCTTTCTTT,CASSVESSWGTEAFF
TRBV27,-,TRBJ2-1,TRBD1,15,TGTGCCAGCCGCATCCTACAGGGGGCCTACAATGAGCAGTTCTTC,CASRILQGAYNEQFF
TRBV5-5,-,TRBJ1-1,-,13,TGTGCCAGCAACCCGACAGGCGGCCCTGAAGCTTTCTTT,CASNPTGGPEAFF
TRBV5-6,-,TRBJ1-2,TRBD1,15,TGTGCCAGCAGCCTGAGGACAGGAGTCTACTATGGCTACACCTTC,CASSLRTGVYYGYTF
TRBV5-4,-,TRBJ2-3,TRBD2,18,TGTGCCAGCAGCTTGGCCGAGGCTAGCGGGAGTAACACAGATACGCAGTATTTT,CASSLAEASGSNTDTQYF
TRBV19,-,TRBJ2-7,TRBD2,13,TGTGCCAGAACGACTAGCGGGAATTACGAGCAGTACTTC,CARTTSGNYEQYF
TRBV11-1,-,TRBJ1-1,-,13,TGTGCCAGCAGCTTAGCGCGGATGACTGAAGCTTTCTTT,CASSLARMTEAFF
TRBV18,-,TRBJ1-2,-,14,TGTGCCAGCTCACCACCTCCCCCGGCGGAAGGCTACACCTTC,CASSPPPPAEGYTF
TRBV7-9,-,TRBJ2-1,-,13,TGTGCCAGCAGCTTAGGTGCTCGAAATGAGCAGTTCTTC,CASSLGARNEQFF
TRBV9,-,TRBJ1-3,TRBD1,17,TGTGCCAGCAGCGTAAGTTGGGGACAGAGCTCTGGAAACACCATATATTTT,CASSVSWGQSSGNTIYF
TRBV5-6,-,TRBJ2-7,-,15,TGTGCCAGCAGCTTGGGAGGGAGTCCAACCTACGAGCAGTACTTC,CASSLGGSPTYEQYF
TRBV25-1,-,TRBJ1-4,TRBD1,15,TGTGCCAGCAGTGTGGGACAGGGAGGAGGTGAAAAACTGTTTTTT,CASSVGQGGGEKLFF
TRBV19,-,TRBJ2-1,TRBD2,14,TGTGCCAGTGGGGCGGGAGTCACCTACAATGAGCAGTTCTTC,CASGAGVTYNEQFF
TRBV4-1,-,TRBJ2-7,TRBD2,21,TGCGCCAGCAGCCACGGAGGTAAGGTTGTAGCGGGAGACCATAGCTCCTACGAGCAGTACTTC,CASSHGGKVVAGDHSSYEQYF
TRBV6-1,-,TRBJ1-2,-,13,TGTGCCAGCAGACCACCAGGGAACTATGGCTACACCTTC,CASRPPGNYGYTF
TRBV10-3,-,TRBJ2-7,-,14,TGTGCCATCAGTGACTCAAACAGAGCCTACGAGCAGTACTTC,CAISDSNRAYEQYF
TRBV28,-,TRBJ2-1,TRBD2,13,TGTGCCAGCAGCCGCGGGAGGTCAAATGAGCAGTTCTTC,CASSRGRSNEQFF
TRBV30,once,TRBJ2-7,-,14,TGTGCCTGGATTATCGGGGCCTCGGAATACGAGCAGTACTTC,CAWIIGASEYEQYF
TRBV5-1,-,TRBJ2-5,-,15,TGCGCCAGCAGCTTACAAGACGCTTTCCAAGAGACCCAGTACTTC,CASSLQDAFQETQYF
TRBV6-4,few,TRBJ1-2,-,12,TGTGCCAGCAGTGACTCGAACTATGGCTACACCTTC,CASSDSNYGYTF
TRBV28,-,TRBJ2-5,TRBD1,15,TGTGCCAGCAGTTTATCGGGACAGGGTTTCGAGACCCAGTACTTC,CASSLSGQGFETQYF
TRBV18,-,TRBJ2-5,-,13,TGTGCCAGCTCACCAGGTTGGAGTGAGACCCAGTACTTC,CASSPGWSETQYF
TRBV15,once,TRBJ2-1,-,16,TGTGCCACCAGCAGAGTAAGGGCGGACCCCTACAATGAGCAGTTCTTC,CATSRVRADPYNEQFF
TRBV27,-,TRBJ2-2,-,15,TGTGCCAGCAGCGGGGGATTCCAGAACACCGGGGAGCTGTTTTTT,CASSGGFQNTGELFF
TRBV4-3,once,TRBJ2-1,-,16,TGCGCCAGCAGCCAAGTCAAGACAGACTCGGACCCCGAGCAGTTCTTC,CASSQVKTDSDPEQFF
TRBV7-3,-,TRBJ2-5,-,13,TGTGCCAGCAGCATGGACAGACAAGAGACCCAGTACTTC,CASSMDRQETQYF